This TCR beta chain was identified in a study of T cell changes during pregnancy in multiple sclerosis. Data came from immunoSEQ multiplex PCR; TCRdb stores just in-frame clones and leaves some out. Among about 79,000 clones listed, just over 90% were seen once. The CDR3 sequence is 14 residues long. Trimming cost V 4 bases and J 6 bases, with 13 bases left between them. This clone was picked up a small number of times. This chain connects TRBV5-3 to TRBJ2-2; D may be TRBD2 (6 bases). TRBV5-3 qualifies as an ORF whose function is uncertain. The clonotype originates from a female donor with multiple sclerosis, enrolled in a pregnancy study. The sequencing used CD4+ T cells from peripheral blood mononuclear cells, collected in the second trimester of pregnancy. The chain's CDR3 is CARSVGEAPGELFF. The DNA for the CDR3 is TGTGCCAGAAGCGTAGGGGAGGCTCCCGGGGAGCTGTTTTTT.